The 10 T cell receptor beta chains in this list originate from one sample, sequenced in a study of T cells in Graves' hyperthyroidism and ophthalmopathy. What was amplified from RNA transcripts were TCR beta CDR3 regions. In the first-round RT-PCR of the TCR CDR3, the HTBI primer set was used. TCRdb recomputed calls from the multiplex PCR reads with MiXCR, one row per CDR3 protein. The sample contains some 250,000 distinct CDR3 sequences, approximately 15% of which appear only once. The sequenced sample was blood. These receptors all come from a woman aged 35 to 49 with Graves' hyperthyroidism that later progressed to Graves' ophthalmopathy.

The CDR3 spells CASSPRPPEGHYGYTF. CDR3 DNA: TGTGCCAGCTCACCTCGACCCCCTGAGGGACACTATGGCTACACCTTC. The gene calls are TRBV18 and TRBJ1-2, with a possible D match to TRBD1 (5 bases). Per germline, CDR1 KGHSH and CDR2 LQKENI. The V gene lost 3 bases and the J gene lost 3 bases, with 17 bases spanning the gap. This CDR3 comprises 16 residues. Full variable domain (missing parts from reference TRBV18 and TRBJ1-2): NAGVMQNPRHLVRRRGQEARLRCSPMKGHSHVYWYRQLPEEGLKFMVYLQKENIIDESGMPKERFSAEFPKEGPSILRIQQVVRGDSAAYFCASSPRPPEGHYGYTFGSGTRLTVV.

This clonotype was picked up a small number of times. The rearrangement joins TRBV19 to TRBJ2-2; the D gene is possibly TRBD2 (6 bases). CDR3 length equals 12 residues. Germline-derived CDR1 and CDR2 are LNHDA and SQIVND (reference sequence). V was cut by 8 bases and J by 7 bases, with 11 bases left in between. The CDR3 bases are TGTGCCAGTGGTCGGGAGTTCGGGGAGCTGTTTTTT. Translation gives CASGREFGELFF. Full variable domain (remainder filled in from reference TRBV19 and TRBJ2-2): DGGITQSPKYLFRKEGQNVTLSCEQNLNHDAMYWYRQDPGQGLRLIYYSQIVNDFQKGDIAEGYSVSREKKESFPLTVTSAQKNPTAFYLCASGREFGELFFGEGSRLTVL.

In this sample, this clonotype turned up many times. The V gene is TRBV30, the J gene TRBJ2-7; D gene ambiguous. This CDR3 spans 12 amino acids. Germline loops: CDR1 GTSNPN, CDR2 SVGIG (reference sequence). With 0 bases removed from V and 0 bases from J, the gap between germline ends came to 3 bases. CDR3 coding DNA: TGTGCCTGGAGTGTAAACTCCTACGAGCAGTACTTC. As protein: CAWSVNSYEQYF. The full variable domain, completed using reference TRBV30 and TRBJ2-7, is SQTIHQWPATLVQPVGSPLSLECTVEGTSNPNLYWYRQAAGRGLQLLFYSVGIGQISSEVPQNLSASRPQDRQFILSSKKLLLSDSGFYLCAWSVNSYEQYFGPGTRLTVT.

This clonotype was observed at least ten times. The chain combines TRBV5-6 with TRBJ1-1, with 9 bases fitting TRBD1. CDR1 is SGHDT and CDR2 is YYEEEE in the germline V gene. Trimming removed 0 bases from V and 10 bases from J; junction bases left unmatched: 7. The length of the CDR3 is 14 residues. The CDR3 reads CASSLGDRVSGAFF. CDR3 bases: TGTGCCAGCAGCTTGGGGGACAGGGTGAGTGGAGCTTTCTTT.

This clonotype was counted many times. The rearrangement links TRBV19 to TRBJ2-1; D gene unclear. Germline V gene data show CDR1 as LNHDA and CDR2 as SQIVND (reference sequence). This CDR3 comprises 17 residues. The V gene lost 3 bases and the J gene lost 7 bases, with 22 bases spanning the gap. CDR3 coding DNA: TGTGCCAGTAGTATTCGCCTTACTGGACGGGTGGAGAATGAGCAGTTCTTC. It codes for CASSIRLTGRVENEQFF.

The chain combines TRBV15 with TRBJ1-4, with 7 nucleotides matching TRBD1. The CDR3 length is 15 residues. Germline V lookup: CDR1 LNHNV, CDR2 YYDKDF (reference sequence). The J segment lost 0 bases and the V segment lost 5 bases, leaving 3 bases of the junction unmatched. CDR3 residues: CATSPGTATNEKLFF. The CDR3 DNA reads TGTGCCACCAGCCCTGGGACAGCAACTAATGAAAAACTGTTTTTT.

The chain recombines TRBV28 with TRBJ2-1, with 15 positions matching TRBD2. The CDR3 spans 17 residues. Germline V CDR1 and CDR2: MDHEN, SYDVKM. The V segment lost 5 bases and the J segment 9 bases; nucleotides outside the gene matches: 11. CDR3 in amino acids: CASSLGIGTSGRSEQFF. The CDR3 bases are TGTGCCAGCAGTCTAGGGATCGGGACTAGCGGGAGGAGTGAGCAGTTCTTC.

This clonotype was seen ten or more times. The CDR3 loop is CAWKMVAGVTGELFF. CDR3 in DNA: TGTGCCTGGAAAATGGTTGCGGGAGTGACCGGGGAGCTGTTTTTT. V gene TRBV30 combines with J gene TRBJ2-2, with TRBD2 matching 7 bases. Germline V gene data show CDR1 as GTSNPN and CDR2 as SVGIG (reference sequence). The trim removed 4 bases at V and 5 bases at J, leaving 10 bases unmatched. The CDR3 covers 15 residues. The variable domain in full, completed from reference TRBV30 and TRBJ2-2, reads SQTIHQWPATLVQPVGSPLSLECTVEGTSNPNLYWYRQAAGRGLQLLFYSVGIGQISSEVPQNLSASRPQDRQFILSSKKLLLSDSGFYLCAWKMVAGVTGELFFGEGSRLTVL.

This clonotype was detected many times. J is TRBJ2-2 and V is TRBV7-9; 8 nucleotides match TRBD2. The V gene's germline CDR1 is SEHNR and CDR2 FQNEAQ (reference sequence). Germline trimming cut 5 bases from V and 6 bases from J; bases unmatched to any gene: 17. CDR3 length: 18 residues. CDR3 in amino acids: CASSPTTAGTSASGELFF. The CDR3 nucleotides read TGTGCCAGCAGCCCAACGACAGCCGGGACTAGTGCCTCCGGGGAGCTGTTTTTT.

The rearrangement links TRBV19 to TRBJ2-5; 7 nucleotides agree with TRBD1. Germline V CDR1 and CDR2: LNHDA, SQIVND (reference sequence). The CDR3 is 14 amino acids. Losses at the gene ends were 3 bases for V and 5 bases for J; bases not matched to a gene: 6. CDR3: CASSMKGARETQYF. The DNA of the CDR3 is TGTGCCAGTAGTATGAAGGGGGCGCGGGAGACCCAGTACTTC.